Below, 6 T cell receptor beta chains from the same sample are listed, as sequenced in a study of T-cell reconstitution after alpha-beta-depleted transplantation in children. The TCRbeta library incorporated unique molecular identifiers. One entry per CDR3 protein, called by TCRdb with MiXCR from the PCR reads. The table includes approximately 400,000 distinct CDR3 sequences, roughly a tenth detected once. The sample here was PBMCs from the stem cell graft donor, taken from the stem cell graft. These receptors were taken from a human donor who donated a stem cell graft to a child with acute myeloid leukemia.

A note on this clonotype: One end of the junction fails to match germline, which may point to a read error. The genes are TRBV9 and TRBJ2-3, with TRBD1 as a possible D gene (6 bases). This CDR3 comprises 14 residues. Germline CDR1 reads SGDLS; CDR2 reads YYNGEE. The CDR3 region is CASGVQGSTDTQYF. The CDR3 DNA reads TGTGCCAGCGGCGTTCAGGGGAGCACAGATACGCAGTATTTT.

This clonotype was counted a few times. The chain uses TRBV3-1 and TRBJ2-7; D perhaps matches TRBD2 (6 bases). This CDR3 is 13 amino acids long. The germline gives CDR1 LGHDT, CDR2 YNNKEL (reference sequence). V was pared by 4 bases and J by 3 bases, with 10 bases between. CDR3 amino acids: CASSRSGYYEQYV. For the CDR3, the DNA is TGTGCCAGCAGCCGTAGCGGCTACTACGAGCAGTACGTC.

This clonotype was seen more than once but under ten times. J is TRBJ2-1 and V is TRBV7-2, with D perhaps given as TRBD1 or TRBD2 (5 bases each). Germline CDR1 reads SGHTA; CDR2 reads FQGNSA. The V end lost 2 bases, the J end lost 3 bases, and 11 bases lay between the germline ends. CDR3 size: 15 residues. The DNA for the CDR3 is TGTGCCAGCAGCTTACTCGGGACGAGCTACAATGAGCAGTTCTTC. Its translation is CASSLLGTSYNEQFF.

In DNA, the CDR3 is TGTGCCAGCAGCGGCAACAGGGGGCAGAGAAACACCATATATTTT. Its protein product is CASSGNRGQRNTIYF. V gene TRBV7-2 combines with J gene TRBJ1-3, with 9 nucleotides matching TRBD1. CDR3 size: 15 residues. Per the germline V gene, CDR1 is SGHTA and CDR2 is FQGNSA. The J segment lost 5 bases and the V segment lost 5 bases, leaving 7 bases of the junction unmatched.

The chain has TRBV11-2 and TRBJ1-4, with a possible D match to TRBD1 (6 bases). With 5 bases removed from V and 13 bases from J, the gap between germline ends came to 14 bases. This CDR3 comprises 12 residues. Germline V gene sequence: CDR1 SGHAT, CDR2 FQNNGV. CDR3 sequence reads: CASSPTGLTLFF. CDR3 sequence (DNA): TGTGCCAGCAGCCCAACAGGGCTCACACTGTTTTTT.

This clonotype has just a few counts. The chain combines TRBV7-9 with TRBJ2-7, with D possibly TRBD1 on 6 matching bases. Germline assignment: CDR1 SEHNR and CDR2 FQNEAQ (reference sequence). This CDR3 comprises 12 residues. The V and J ends lost 7 bases and 4 bases respectively, with 11 bases between them. CDR3 in DNA: TGTGCCAGCACTACGGACAGTTACGAGCAGTACGTC. Its protein product is CASTTDSYEQYV.